This TCR beta chain derives from a study of tumor-infiltrating lymphocytes in localized non-small cell lung cancer. Some clones are missing from TCRdb's copy, which holds only in-frame ones; the method was immunoSEQ multiplex PCR. The data contain roughly 9,000 clones, about 72% of them seen just once; the ten biggest clones take up 9.8%. This clone has only one observation. This CDR3 comprises 13 residues. CDR1 is SGHNT, CDR2 YYREEE, per germline (reference sequence). The germline V and J ends were trimmed by 0 bases and 5 bases, with 8 bases remaining between them. The chain uses TRBV5-4 and TRBJ1-2; D remains ambiguous. This TCR derives from a human donor with non-small cell lung cancer. Sequences were obtained from lung tumor tissue. CDR3 sequence reads: CASSLDGKYGYTF. As DNA, the CDR3 is TGTGCCAGCAGCTTGGATGGCAAGTATGGCTACACCTTC.